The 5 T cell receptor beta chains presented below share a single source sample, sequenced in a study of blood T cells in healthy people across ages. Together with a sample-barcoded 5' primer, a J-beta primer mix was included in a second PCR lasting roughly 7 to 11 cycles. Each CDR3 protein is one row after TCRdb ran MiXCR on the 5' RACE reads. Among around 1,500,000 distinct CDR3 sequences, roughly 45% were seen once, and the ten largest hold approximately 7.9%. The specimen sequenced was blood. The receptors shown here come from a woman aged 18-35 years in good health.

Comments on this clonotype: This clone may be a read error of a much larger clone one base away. The CDR3 is CASSRLGGNEQYF. The CDR3 DNA follows: TGCGCCAGCAGCCGACTCGGGGGAAATGAGCAGTACTTC. The V call is TRBV5-1, the J call TRBJ2-1, with D possibly TRBD2 on 6 matching bases. The J call may be in error: the DNA end matches TRBJ2-7 better. CDR3 length equals 13 residues. Germline-derived CDR1 and CDR2 are SGHRS and YFSETQ.

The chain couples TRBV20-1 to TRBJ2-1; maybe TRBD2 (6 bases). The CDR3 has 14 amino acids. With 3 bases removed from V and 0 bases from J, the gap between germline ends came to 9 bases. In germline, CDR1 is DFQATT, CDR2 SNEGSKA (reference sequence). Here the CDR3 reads CSASTGSSYNEQFF. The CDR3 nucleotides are TGCAGTGCTAGTACCGGGAGCTCCTACAATGAGCAGTTCTTC.

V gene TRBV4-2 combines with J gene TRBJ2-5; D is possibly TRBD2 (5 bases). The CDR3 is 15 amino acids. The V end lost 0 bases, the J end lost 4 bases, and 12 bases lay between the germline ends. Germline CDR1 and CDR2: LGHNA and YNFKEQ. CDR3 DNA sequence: TGTGCCAGCAGCCAAGAAGCGGCGGGTCGAGAGACCCAGTACTTC. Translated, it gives CASSQEAAGRETQYF.

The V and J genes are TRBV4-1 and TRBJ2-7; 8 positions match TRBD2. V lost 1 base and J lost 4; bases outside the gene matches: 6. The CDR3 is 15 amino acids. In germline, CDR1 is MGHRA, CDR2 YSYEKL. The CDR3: CASSQVSGGQYEQYF. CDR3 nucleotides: TGCGCCAGCAGCCAAGTGAGCGGGGGACAATACGAGCAGTACTTC.

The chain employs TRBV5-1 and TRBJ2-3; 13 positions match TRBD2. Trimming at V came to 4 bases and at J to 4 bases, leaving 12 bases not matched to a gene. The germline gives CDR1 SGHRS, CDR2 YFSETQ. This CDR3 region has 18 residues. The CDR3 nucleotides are TGCGCCAGCAGCCCCGCCCCCGGACTAGCGGGAGACGCAGATACGCAGTATTTT. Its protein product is CASSPAPGLAGDADTQYF.